A selection of T cell receptor beta chains follows, all from one sample in a study of graft-versus-host responses after intestinal transplantation. Clones were read by immunoSEQ multiplex PCR, and TCRdb kept only the in-frame ones, dropping some. The sample holds about 38,000 clones, roughly four fifths seen once. Sequencing used PBMCs, obtained around 1,000 days after transplant. The receptors were sampled from a human patient who received an intestinal transplant, so some T cells may come from the graft donor. CDR3s include the opening cysteine and the closing phenylalanine or tryptophan. D genes are given only for firm matches. Size values are once, few and many counts, or a class for expanded clones, and some rows have none.

V gene,D gene,J gene,clone size,CDR3 protein,CDR3 DNA
TRBV28,NA,TRBJ1-2,NA,CASSPTGRPLVGYTF,TGTGCCAGCAGTCCTACGGGGCGGCCCCTTGTGGGCTACACCTTC
TRBV2,NA,TRBJ2-2,NA,CASSEREVPGELFF,TGTGCCAGCAGTGAAAGAGAGGTACCCGGGGAGCTGTTTTTT
TRBV9,TRBD1,TRBJ1-3,NA,CASSASQGGIGNTIYF,TGTGCCAGCAGCGCCTCACAGGGGGGAATTGGAAACACCATATATTTT
TRBV4-1,NA,TRBJ2-3,NA,CASSQNIGTSTDTQYF,TGCGCCAGCAGCCAGAACATCGGGACTAGCACAGATACGCAGTATTTT
TRBV28,NA,TRBJ2-7,NA,CASSRLDRSPEQYF,TGTGCCAGCAGCCGACTAGACAGGTCCCCCGAGCAGTACTTC
TRBV6-6,TRBD1,TRBJ2-2,NA,CASSYGDRVTGELFF,TGTGCCAGCAGTTACGGGGACAGAGTGACCGGGGAGCTGTTTTTT
TRBV4-1,NA,TRBJ1-2,NA,CASSQGEANLYGYTF,TGCGCCAGCAGCCAGGGCGAGGCAAACCTCTATGGCTACACCTTC
TRBV7-3,TRBD1,TRBJ1-1,few,CASSLDRGNTEAFF,TGTGCCAGCAGCCTGGACAGGGGGAACACTGAAGCTTTCTTT
TRBV7-9,TRBD1,TRBJ2-3,NA,CASSLTTGGKATQYF,TGTGCCAGCAGCTTAACGACAGGGGGAAAGGCTACGCAGTATTTT
TRBV6-1,NA,TRBJ1-1,NA,CASSRNTEAFF,TGTGCCAGCAGCCGTAACACTGAAGCTTTCTTT
TRBV5-4,NA,TRBJ1-1,NA,CASSSEAGSRNTEAFF,TGTGCCAGCAGCTCCGAGGCAGGGTCCCGGAACACTGAAGCTTTCTTT
TRBV6-6,NA,TRBJ1-2,NA,CASSYQNHRDGGYTF,TGTGCCAGCAGTTACCAGAATCACAGGGACGGTGGCTACACCTTC
TRBV27,NA,TRBJ2-7,NA,CASSLSMTGTEQYF,TGTGCCAGCAGTTTATCGATGACAGGAACCGAGCAGTACTTC
TRBV21-1,NA,TRBJ1-5,NA,CASSKRGEKPQHF,TGTGCCAGCAGCAAGCGAGGGGAAAAGCCCCAGCATTTT
TRBV19,NA,TRBJ1-2,once,CASSIFWAEDGYTF,TGTGCCAGTAGTATTTTTTGGGCCGAAGATGGCTACACCTTC
TRBV5-1,TRBD1,TRBJ1-1,NA,CASSLEGAFLNTEAFF,TGCGCCAGCAGCTTGGAGGGGGCGTTCTTGAACACTGAAGCTTTCTTT